This T cell receptor beta chain was obtained from a study of technical replicates of blood from a handful of donors. Germline V gene lookup returns CDR1 MGHRA and CDR2 YSYEKL. Trimming pared 8 bases from V and 6 bases from J, leaving 11 bases between. The CDR3 spans 12 residues. Profiling relied on immunoSEQ multiplex PCR, and the TCRdb table lists in-frame clones only, not all of them. The sample yields 84,000 or so clones, roughly 94% seen once. Sequenced input: T cells isolated from PBMCs. The rearrangement links TRBV4-1 to TRBJ2-1, with a possible D match to TRBD1 (6 bases). The receptor comes from a human donor in good health. The chain's CDR3 is CASGGLTNEQFF. DNA for the CDR3: TGCGCCAGCGGGGGCCTGACCAATGAGCAGTTCTTC.